This TCR beta chain was profiled in a study of T cell responses to AZD1222 COVID-19 vaccine. With V trimmed by 5 bases and J by 8 bases, 7 bases remained unmatched. The CDR3 consists of 15 residues. The germline V gene has CDR1 KGHDR and CDR2 SFDVKD. TCRdb's copy holds only in-frame clones and misses some; the assay was immunoSEQ multiplex PCR. Here the sample spans 12,000 to 15,000 clones, about 84% being singletons. The clonotype was recovered from an adult who received the AZD1222 COVID-19 vaccine. The material sequenced was peripheral blood, taken 28 days after the second AZD1222 dose. The J gene is TRBJ2-1, the V gene TRBV24-1, with 11 bases aligning to TRBD2. The CDR3 spells CATSATGTSGHEQFF. As DNA, the CDR3 is TGTGCCACCAGTGCCACCGGGACTAGCGGACATGAGCAGTTCTTC.